Presented here are 12 T cell receptor beta chains from one specimen sequenced in a study of blood T cells in healthy people across ages. Then a second PCR, running about 7 to 11 cycles, was carried out with a sample-barcoded 5' primer and a J-beta primer mix. MiXCR was run by TCRdb on the 5' RACE reads, yielding one entry per CDR3 protein. The sample yields hundreds of thousands of distinct CDR3 sequences, 27% seen once. The same data also contributed to another study, on T cells of mothers and their children.

The sample was blood. These receptors originate from a boy under 10 years old in good health.

The rearrangement uses TRBV27 and TRBJ2-3; 7 nucleotides line up with TRBD1. The CDR3 is 16 amino acids. Germline V gene lookup returns CDR1 MNHEY and CDR2 SMNVEV (reference sequence). Trimming cost V 2 bases and J 6 bases; bases outside gene matches: 11. CDR3 DNA sequence: TGTGCCAGCAGTTTAGAGGGGGCGCATGGAGTGGATACGCAGTATTTT. It encodes CASSLEGAHGVDTQYF.

V usage is TRBV20-1 and J usage is TRBJ2-1; 9 bases are a match to TRBD2. This CDR3 is 15 amino acids long. V was pared by 2 bases and J by 3 bases, with 5 bases of the junction left unmatched. Germline V CDR1 and CDR2: DFQATT, SNEGSKA (reference sequence). The CDR3 sequence is CSARLRLAVYNEQFF. The CDR3 region has the DNA TGCAGTGCTAGACTTAGACTAGCGGTCTACAATGAGCAGTTCTTC.

DNA for the CDR3: TGTGCCAGCGTTCAGGGGGGCCCCTACAATGAGCAGTTCTTC. It specifies CASVQGGPYNEQFF. This chain connects TRBV6-2 or TRBV6-3 to TRBJ2-1; weak D call: TRBD1 (7 bases). This CDR3 spans 14 amino acids. Germline loops: CDR1 MNHEY, CDR2 SVGEGT. Trimming removed 8 bases from V and 2 bases from J, with 13 bases in between.

The chain has TRBV7-3 and TRBJ2-3, with 7 bases that match TRBD2. The CDR3 has 13 amino acids. The germline CDR1 and CDR2 sequences are SGHTA and FQGTGA. Trimming took 5 bases from V and 14 from J; bases not matched to a gene: 13. CDR3 region: CASSPLARETGYF. The CDR3 region has the DNA TGTGCCAGCAGCCCACTAGCGCGGGAGACTGGGTATTTT. Complete variable domain (other parts from reference TRBV7-3 and TRBJ2-3): GAGVSQTPSNKVTEKGKYVELRCDPISGHTALYWYRQSLGQGPEFLIYFQGTGAADDSGLPNDRFFAVRPEGSVSTLKIQRTERGDSAVYLCASSPLARETGYFGPGTRLTVL.

V and J are TRBV5-1 and TRBJ2-7; TRBD2 matches at 16 bases. This CDR3 has 17 amino acids. The V gene's germline CDR1 is SGHRS and CDR2 YFSETQ. V gave up 4 bases and J gave up 5 bases; unmatched junction bases: 9. CDR3 nucleotide sequence: TGCGCCAGCAGCGGAGGGACTAGCGGGGGGGCCATCGACGAGCAGTACTTC. This encodes CASSGGTSGGAIDEQYF. Combining the CDR3 with reference TRBV5-1 and TRBJ2-7 gives the whole variable domain KAGVTQTPRYLIKTRGQQVTLSCSPISGHRSVSWYQQTPGQGLQFLFEYFSETQRNKGNFPGRFSGRQFSNSRSEMNVSTLELGDSALYLCASSGGTSGGAIDEQYFGPGTRLTVT.

This clonotype was seen a handful of times. The chain recombines TRBV6-5 with TRBJ1-1; D may be TRBD1 (6 bases). CDR3 size: 13 residues. V was pared by 6 bases and J by 11 bases, with 19 bases between. The germline gives CDR1 MNHEY, CDR2 SVGAGI. The CDR3 region has the DNA TGTGCCAGCAGGGCAGACAGGATACGAGGGGCTTTCTTT. Translation: CASRADRIRGAFF.

V usage is TRBV5-6 and J usage is TRBJ2-4, with D hard to call. The CDR3 has 16 residues. Between the trimmed V and J ends, which lost 4 bases and 0 bases, there was a span of 14 bases. Germline V gives CDR1 SGHDT, CDR2 YYEEEE. The DNA of the CDR3 is TGTGCCAGCAGCCCTGGACCCACCGGAGCCAAAAACATTCAGTACTTC. Its translation: CASSPGPTGAKNIQYF.

The V gene is TRBV6-1, the J gene TRBJ2-5; D ambiguous. Matching the DNA end better, TRBJ2-7 makes the J call doubtful. This CDR3 is 17 amino acids long. Germline CDR1 MNHNS, CDR2 SASEGT. In DNA, the CDR3 is TGTGCCAGCAGTGAAGCCTCAGGAATGGTGACTTCCTACGAGCAGTACTTC. It specifies CASSEASGMVTSYEQYF.

This clonotype has more than one count but fewer than ten. The CDR3 sequence: CSVRSRRENTGELFF. CDR3 nucleotide sequence: TGCAGCGTTCGCTCGAGGAGGGAGAACACCGGGGAGCTGTTTTTT. This chain links TRBV29-1 with TRBJ2-2, with D tentatively TRBD2 (6 bases). Per germline, CDR1 SQVTM and CDR2 ANQGSEA. This CDR3 has 15 amino acids. Trimming pared 5 bases from V and 1 base from J, leaving 14 bases between.

This chain uses TRBV7-2 with TRBJ1-2; unclear D gene. CDR3 length equals 14 residues. CDR1 is SGHTA, CDR2 FQGNSA, per germline. V was shortened by 0 bases and J by 0 bases, with 5 bases between the two germline ends. The CDR3 DNA reads as TGTGCCAGCAGCTTAGCGGAAGCTAACTATGGCTACACCTTC. Translated: CASSLAEANYGYTF.

This clonotype came up a few times. J is TRBJ1-4 and V is TRBV20-1; possible D gene TRBD1, 6 bases. Trimming shortened V by 0 bases and J by 6 bases, and 8 bases separated the two germline ends. From germline, CDR1 is DFQATT and CDR2 SNEGSKA (reference sequence). The CDR3 is 13 residues long. CDR3 nucleotides: TGCAGTGCTAGAGAGTGGGGGCATGAAAAACTGTTTTTT. This encodes CSAREWGHEKLFF.

The chain links TRBV5-1 to TRBJ2-6; D is unclear. Trimming removed 4 bases from V and 2 bases from J, with 10 bases in between. CDR3 size: 15 residues. Germline lookup yields CDR1 SGHRS and CDR2 YFSETQ. This CDR3 is CASSPDGAGANVLTF. CDR3 in DNA: TGCGCCAGCAGCCCGGACGGAGCTGGGGCCAACGTCCTGACTTTC.